These 26 T cell receptor beta chains came from one sample sequenced in a study of T-cell memory formation after mild COVID-19. TCRdb re-derived calls from the 5' RACE reads in MiXCR, one entry per CDR3 protein. The data show roughly 89,000 distinct CDR3 sequences, more than 12% seen once. Sequenced: PBMCs or a T cell subset sorted from them (not recorded which). The receptor source for this set is a man younger than 30 who had mild COVID-19 (a few samples of this study predate the infection). Cell type and time point are not known.

This clonotype was counted at least ten times. The chain couples TRBV4-2 to TRBJ2-5; 9 bases agree with TRBD2. This CDR3 has 15 residues. The J segment lost 4 bases and the V segment lost 1 base, leaving 4 bases of the junction unmatched. Germline-derived CDR1 and CDR2 are LGHNA and YNFKEQ. The CDR3 reads CASSQGTSEGETQYF. In DNA form, the CDR3 reads TGTGCCAGCAGCCAAGGGACTAGCGAGGGAGAGACCCAGTACTTC.

This clonotype has just a few counts. The rearrangement links TRBV9 to TRBJ1-1; D unclear. This CDR3 has 13 residues. Trimming removed 5 bases at V and 4 bases at J, with 12 bases between. The germline gives CDR1 SGDLS, CDR2 YYNGEE. CDR3 sequence: CASSLEVFTEAFF. CDR3 in DNA: TGTGCCAGCAGTCTTGAGGTGTTCACTGAAGCTTTCTTT.

V usage is TRBV5-6 and J usage is TRBJ2-7, with D tentatively TRBD1 (6 bases). V was cut by 2 bases and J by 0 bases, with 12 bases left in between. In germline, CDR1 is SGHDT, CDR2 YYEEEE. This CDR3 has 15 residues. CDR3 in DNA: TGTGCCAGCAGCTTAAGTGCAGGGGCCTCCTACGAGCAGTACGTC. Translated, it gives CASSLSAGASYEQYV.

The chain is built from TRBV4-1 and TRBJ2-7; 10 positions agree with TRBD1. Germline V gene data show CDR1 as MGHRA and CDR2 as YSYEKL. Germline trimming cut 3 bases from V and 7 bases from J; bases unmatched to any gene: 9. This CDR3 has 15 amino acids. The chain's CDR3 is CASSQPGQGFLEQYF. CDR3 bases: TGCGCCAGCAGCCAGCCGGGACAGGGGTTTTTAGAGCAGTACTTC.

In this sample, this clonotype turned up a few times. The genes are TRBV6-4 and TRBJ2-1; 8 bases align to TRBD2. CDR1 and CDR2 (germline): MRHNA, SNTAGT. V gave up 5 bases and J gave up 0 bases; unmatched junction bases: 3. The CDR3 is made up of 15 amino acids. The CDR3 here is CASSPLAGSYNEQFF. The DNA for the CDR3 is TGTGCCAGCAGTCCGCTAGCGGGCTCCTACAATGAGCAGTTCTTC.

V usage is TRBV19 and J usage is TRBJ2-6; D gene unclear. The CDR3 is 14 amino acids. The germline gives CDR1 LNHDA, CDR2 SQIVND (reference sequence). Trimming left V 4 bases short and J 0 bases short, with 4 bases between. The CDR3 protein is CASSKSSGANVLTF. The CDR3 DNA reads TGTGCCAGTAGTAAAAGCTCTGGGGCCAACGTCCTGACTTTC.

The rearrangement joins TRBV5-1 to TRBJ1-1; D is undetermined. From germline, CDR1 is SGHRS and CDR2 YFSETQ. V was pared by 4 bases and J by 7 bases, with 11 bases between. The CDR3 is 12 amino acids. The CDR3 here is CASSTGRLEAFF. The DNA for the CDR3 is TGCGCCAGCAGCACCGGACGGCTTGAAGCTTTCTTT.

This rearrangement joins TRBV7-9 to TRBJ1-5; a possible D gene is TRBD1 (6 bases). The V gene's germline CDR1 is SEHNR and CDR2 FQNEAQ (reference sequence). This CDR3 comprises 14 residues. The germline V and J ends were trimmed by 4 bases and 4 bases, with 11 bases remaining between them. CDR3 amino acids: CASSSHTGNQPQHF. DNA for the CDR3: TGTGCCAGCAGCTCCCATACAGGGAATCAGCCCCAGCATTTT.

This chain connects TRBV7-9 to TRBJ2-1; 12 bases line up with TRBD1. The V segment lost 2 bases and the J segment 7 bases; nucleotides outside the gene matches: 6. The CDR3 runs to 16 residues. Germline CDR1 and CDR2: SEHNR and FQNEAQ (reference sequence). The CDR3 loop reads CASSLLGTGGRNEQFF. The CDR3 region has the DNA TGTGCCAGCAGCTTATTAGGGACAGGGGGCAGAAATGAGCAGTTCTTC.

This clonotype was seen a handful of times. This chain links TRBV7-9 with TRBJ2-3; D unclear. Between the trimmed V and J ends, which lost 3 bases and 8 bases, there was a span of 12 bases. The CDR3 runs 13 residues. Per the germline V gene, CDR1 is SEHNR and CDR2 is FQNEAQ (reference sequence). CDR3 residues: CASSFLKSGTQYF. The CDR3 region has the DNA TGTGCCAGCAGCTTCCTGAAATCGGGTACGCAGTATTTT. Complete variable domain (other parts from reference TRBV7-9 and TRBJ2-3): DTGVSQNPRHKITKRGQNVTFRCDPISEHNRLYWYRQTLGQGPEFLTYFQNEAQLEKSRLLSDRFSAERPKGSFSTLEIQRTEQGDSAMYLCASSFLKSGTQYFGPGTRLTVL.

The chain couples TRBV20-1 to TRBJ1-6, with D maybe TRBD1 (6 bases). Between the trimmed V and J ends, which lost 6 bases and 4 bases, there was a span of 13 bases. CDR3 size: 14 residues. Germline V CDR1 and CDR2: DFQATT, SNEGSKA (reference sequence). DNA for the CDR3: TGCAGTGCCGAAGGACAGAATTATAATTCACCCCTCCACTTT. This encodes CSAEGQNYNSPLHF.

The rearrangement joins TRBV4-1 to TRBJ1-1; a weak D match, TRBD1 (6 bases). V shed 2 bases and J shed 0 bases, with 10 bases lying between them. The CDR3 length is 15 residues. Germline assignment: CDR1 MGHRA and CDR2 YSYEKL. Written as DNA, the CDR3 is TGCGCCAGCAGCCAAAACCACAGGGTGAACACTGAAGCTTTCTTT. Translation: CASSQNHRVNTEAFF.

The chain joins TRBV12-3 or TRBV12-4 to TRBJ1-2, with 7 bases aligning to TRBD1. This CDR3 has 16 amino acids. The ends lost 1 base at V and 5 bases at J; junction bases unmatched: 10. The CDR3 coding sequence is TGTGCCAGCAGTTTAGGGACACAGGGGAGAGGGTATGGCTACACCTTC. Amino acid sequence: CASSLGTQGRGYGYTF.

This chain joins TRBV6-2 or TRBV6-3 and TRBJ1-2; weak D call: TRBD1 (5 bases). The V gene lost 0 bases and the J gene lost 6 bases, with 14 bases spanning the gap. Germline CDR1 reads MNHEY; CDR2 reads SVGEGT. The CDR3 is made up of 15 amino acids. CDR3 DNA sequence: TGTGCCAGCAGTTACTCCGTCCAGGGTGCGGATGGCTACACCTTC. This translates into CASSYSVQGADGYTF.

This clonotype appeared once. V gene TRBV6-2 or TRBV6-3 combines with J gene TRBJ2-7; D gene uncertain. The germline V and J ends were trimmed by 5 bases and 5 bases, with 10 bases remaining between them. CDR1 and CDR2 from the germline V gene are MNHEY and SVGEGT. CDR3 length: 12 amino acids. The CDR3 sequence: CASSQTTHEQYV. In DNA, the CDR3 is TGTGCCAGCAGTCAGACAACCCACGAGCAGTACGTC.

The chain has TRBV28 and TRBJ2-1; D remains ambiguous. Between the trimmed V and J ends, which lost 11 bases and 4 bases, there was a span of 15 bases. This CDR3 is built from 13 residues. CDR1 is MDHEN, CDR2 SYDVKM, per germline. The CDR3 sequence is CASRATDYNEQFF. For the CDR3, the DNA is TGTGCCTCTAGGGCCACTGATTACAATGAGCAGTTCTTC.

In this sample, this clonotype turned up many times. The chain links TRBV12-5 to TRBJ1-2, with D perhaps matching TRBD1 (5 bases). CDR1 and CDR2 (germline): LGHNT, FRNRAP. The CDR3 spans 13 residues. Trimming pared 5 bases from V and 4 bases from J, leaving 11 bases between. The CDR3 loop is CASGTGLIYGYTF. DNA of the CDR3: TGTGCTAGTGGTACGGGACTGATCTATGGCTACACCTTC.

In this sample, this clonotype turned up a few times. The chain joins TRBV6-2 or TRBV6-3 to TRBJ2-1; the match to TRBD2 covers 12 bases. V gave up 8 bases and J gave up 2 bases; unmatched junction bases: 7. Germline V lookup: CDR1 MNHEY, CDR2 SVGEGT. This CDR3 is built from 16 residues. The CDR3 DNA reads TGTGCCAGCTCTGGACTAGCGGGGAGTCCCTACAATGAGCAGTTCTTC. This translates into CASSGLAGSPYNEQFF.

This sequence joins TRBV27 and TRBJ1-2; 10 nucleotides line up with TRBD1. J was trimmed by 6 bases and V by 3 bases; bases with no gene match: 4. CDR3 length: 14 amino acids. Germline V gene data show CDR1 as MNHEY and CDR2 as SMNVEV (reference sequence). The DNA of the CDR3 is TGTGCCAGCAGTTTTCGACAGGGGGCGGATGGCTACACCTTC. It translates to CASSFRQGADGYTF.

V and J are TRBV4-3 and TRBJ1-1, with TRBD1 matching over 7 bases. The V gene end was trimmed by 4 bases and the J gene end by 0 bases; junction bases not matched to a gene: 5. In germline, CDR1 is LGHNA, CDR2 YSLEER. This CDR3 has 15 amino acids. CDR3 in amino acids: CASSRHRGVNTEAFF. For the CDR3, the DNA is TGCGCCAGCAGCCGACACAGGGGTGTGAACACTGAAGCTTTCTTT.

The chain has TRBV5-1 and TRBJ1-1; 9 bases align to TRBD1. Trimming at V came to 5 bases and at J to 1 base, leaving 12 bases not matched to a gene. This CDR3 is built from 17 residues. The germline gives CDR1 SGHRS, CDR2 YFSETQ. The CDR3, as DNA: TGCGCCAGCAGGTCCGGGACAGGGCCGTTGGCGAACACTGAAGCTTTCTTT. Its protein product is CASRSGTGPLANTEAFF.

This CDR3 reads CASSLTGTSGVAIDEQFF. The CDR3, as DNA: TGTGCCAGCAGCTTAACCGGGACTAGCGGGGTGGCCATCGATGAGCAGTTCTTC. The chain combines TRBV11-2 with TRBJ2-1; 13 bases match TRBD2. V lost 2 bases, J lost 8 bases, and 12 bases stayed unmatched. The CDR3 consists of 18 residues. The germline CDR1 and CDR2 sequences are SGHAT and FQNNGV. The whole variable domain, remainder taken from reference TRBV11-2 and TRBJ2-1, is EAGVAQSPRYKIIEKRQSVAFWCNPISGHATLYWYQQILGQGPKLLIQFQNNGVVDDSQLPKDRFSAERLKGVDSTLKIQPAKLEDSAVYLCASSLTGTSGVAIDEQFFGPGTRLTVL.

The chain employs TRBV7-3 and TRBJ2-2, with a weak D call TRBD1 (6 bases). This CDR3 spans 17 amino acids. Germline V gene lookup returns CDR1 SGHTA and CDR2 FQGTGA. The V end was cut by 3 bases, the J end by 1 base, with 15 bases between. CDR3: CASSFPIGTRNTGELFF. CDR3 coding DNA: TGTGCCAGCAGCTTCCCGATTGGGACACGGAACACCGGGGAGCTGTTTTTT.

J is TRBJ2-5 and V is TRBV4-3, with D tentatively TRBD1 (6 bases). Trimming pared 0 bases from V and 5 bases from J, leaving 13 bases between. The CDR3 has 15 residues. The germline V gene encodes CDR1 LGHNA and CDR2 YSLEER. The chain's CDR3 is CASSQDRKGQETQYF. CDR3 bases: TGCGCCAGCAGCCAAGATCGAAAAGGACAGGAGACCCAGTACTTC.

V is TRBV12-3 or TRBV12-4 and J is TRBJ2-7; 7 nucleotides match TRBD2. This CDR3 is built from 13 residues. Trimming removed 8 bases from V and 0 bases from J; junction bases left unmatched: 4. This chain's CDR3 is CASGGESSYEQYF. The CDR3 DNA reads TGTGCCAGCGGGGGGGAAAGCTCCTACGAGCAGTACTTC.

V gene TRBV7-9 combines with J gene TRBJ2-7; the D call may be TRBD1 or TRBD2 (5 bases each). Germline CDR1 SEHNR, CDR2 FQNEAQ (reference sequence). The V end was cut by 6 bases, the J end by 5 bases, with 17 bases between. The CDR3 contains 14 residues. CDR3 loop: CASSLQEVGHEQYF. The CDR3 bases are TGTGCCAGCAGTTTACAGGAGGTTGGCCACGAGCAGTACTTC.